These 17 T cell receptor beta chains share one sample of origin, sequenced in a study of monozygotic twins with inflammatory bowel disease (dated by TCRdb to between 2019 and 2020). The protocol used for the library was 5' RACE. The sequencing machine was an Illumina HiSeq 2500. With the reads reprocessed by TCRdb, a single entry stands for each CDR3 protein sequence and no DNA is reported. The sample table gives 200,000 to 250,000 distinct CDR3 sequences. In total, the top ten clones hold about 8% of the sample. Material for sequencing was blood. These TCRs come from a human donor with ulcerative colitis or Crohn's disease, or a healthy co-twin of an affected twin (not recorded which).

CDR3 protein: CASSLYGYNEQFF. The chain is built from TRBV5-4 and TRBJ2-1. The length of the CDR3 is 13 residues. Germline V gene data show CDR1 as SGHNT and CDR2 as YYREEE (reference sequence).

The V gene is TRBV19, the J gene TRBJ2-7; TCRdb's assignment of TRBD1 cannot be checked, as there is no DNA. Germline CDR1 LNHDA, CDR2 SQIVND (reference sequence). The CDR3 is 14 residues long. CDR3 in amino acids: CASRGQGRSYEQYF.

The chain carries TRBV7-2 and TRBJ2-1. The CDR3 runs 12 residues. The germline CDR1 and CDR2 sequences are SGHTA and FQGNSA. Here the CDR3 reads CASSPAAREQFF.

The gene calls are TRBV6-2 or TRBV6-3 and TRBJ2-1; TCRdb's D call of TRBD2 is untestable without DNA. The CDR3 spans 15 residues. Germline CDR1 reads MNHEY; CDR2 reads SVGEGT. CDR3 protein: CASIRTSGMANEQFF.

This rearrangement joins TRBV10-3 to TRBJ2-1; absent DNA, TCRdb's TRBD2 call cannot be checked. The CDR3 extends over 15 amino acids. CDR1 and CDR2 from the germline V gene are ENHRY and SYGVKD. This chain's CDR3 is CAISNLAGDFNEQFF.

The chain has TRBV5-1 and TRBJ1-3; TCRdb outputs TRBD1, but without DNA this stays unchecked. CDR3 size: 20 residues. CDR1 is SGHRS, CDR2 YFSETQ, per germline. CDR3 sequence reads: CASSLVSTGGSSGSGNTIYF.

V is TRBV6-2 or TRBV6-3 and J is TRBJ1-1. This CDR3 has 11 residues. The germline gives CDR1 MNHEY, CDR2 SVGEGT. CDR3 region: CASSKNTEAFF.

The chain has TRBV19 and TRBJ2-2. The CDR3 consists of 13 residues. Germline assignment: CDR1 LNHDA and CDR2 SQIVND (reference sequence). The CDR3 spells CASSPMNTGELFF.

The genes are TRBV30 and TRBJ2-3. Germline CDR1 is GTSNPN and CDR2 is SVGIG (reference sequence). This CDR3 has 14 residues. The CDR3 spells CAWRGLASTDTQYF. Together with reference TRBV30 and TRBJ2-3, the CDR3 gives the full variable domain: SQTIHQWPATLVQPVGSPLSLECTVEGTSNPNLYWYRQAAGRGLQLLFYSVGIGQISSEVPQNLSASRPQDRQFILSSKKLLLSDSGFYLCAWRGLASTDTQYFGPGTRLTVL.

The chain links TRBV12-3 or TRBV12-4 to TRBJ2-2; the D call of TRBD2 rests on TCRdb alone, since no DNA is present to check it. CDR3 length: 17 amino acids. CDR3 protein: CASSPRRSGPNTGELFF.

This chain connects TRBV5-1 to TRBJ2-2. This CDR3 has 15 amino acids. Germline loops: CDR1 SGHRS, CDR2 YFSETQ. CDR3 sequence: CASSLVLARTGELFF.

This rearrangement joins TRBV12-3 or TRBV12-4 to TRBJ1-5; there is no DNA to check the TCRdb D call of TRBD1. The CDR3 loop spans 16 amino acids. The CDR3: CASSLGQSNSNQPQHF.

J is TRBJ2-3 and V is TRBV6-4; TCRdb's D gene call, TRBD1, goes unchecked for lack of DNA. The germline V gene has CDR1 MRHNA and CDR2 SNTAGT. This CDR3 has 15 residues. CDR3 in amino acids: CASSEKGGGEDTQYF.

The chain joins TRBV19 to TRBJ1-3. Germline assignment: CDR1 LNHDA and CDR2 SQIVND (reference sequence). The CDR3 length is 16 residues. CDR3 amino acids: CASSERKAAAGNTIYF.

The genes are TRBV5-4 and TRBJ2-3; TCRdb calls TRBD2, which cannot be checked without DNA. Germline V lookup: CDR1 SGHNT, CDR2 YYREEE (reference sequence). The CDR3 is 19 residues long. The CDR3: CASSSPSAGGPEGPDTQYF.

The chain couples TRBV12-3 or TRBV12-4 to TRBJ2-3; lacking DNA, the TRBD1 call made by TCRdb goes unchecked. The CDR3 contains 15 residues. This chain's CDR3 is CASRGPGLATDTQYF.

The rearrangement uses TRBV7-2 and TRBJ2-7; without DNA, the TCRdb call of TRBD1 cannot be checked. Germline V gene sequence: CDR1 SGHTA, CDR2 FQGNSA. CDR3 size: 12 residues. The CDR3 loop is CASSQPGVEQYF.